Presented here are 7 T cell receptor beta chains from one specimen sequenced in a study of CD8+ T cells in alopecia areata. Sequencing templates came from extracted RNA that was reverse transcribed into cDNA. The assay was immunoSEQ multiplex PCR, and TCRdb's table has in-frame clones only and misses some. The sample lists 150,000 or so clones; about 51% were seen once. The input for sequencing was CD8+ T cells sorted from blood, taken at week 0. The source of these receptors is a human donor with alopecia areata.

V usage is TRBV29-1 and J usage is TRBJ1-2; tentatively, D is TRBD1 (6 bases). The V gene lost 7 bases and the J gene lost 6 bases, with 9 bases spanning the gap. The CDR3 length is 10 residues. Germline loops: CDR1 SQVTM, CDR2 ANQGSEA. DNA of the CDR3: TGCAGCGATAACAGGGATGGCTACACCTTC. Amino acids: CSDNRDGYTF. The variable domain in full, completed from reference TRBV29-1 and TRBJ1-2, reads SAVISQKPSRDICQRGTSLTIQCQVDSQVTMMFWYRQQPGQSLTLIATANQGSEATYESGFVIDKFPISRPNLTFSTLTVSNMSPEDSSIYLCSDNRDGYTFGSGTRLTVV.

Written as DNA, the CDR3 is TGCAGCGTCTACTACCCCACAGGACGCACAGATACGCAGTATTTT. Amino acid sequence: CSVYYPTGRTDTQYF. This chain connects TRBV29-1 to TRBJ2-3, with D tentatively TRBD1 (5 bases). Germline CDR1 is SQVTM and CDR2 is ANQGSEA. Trimming cost V 6 bases and J 1 base, with 17 bases left between them. This CDR3 region has 15 residues.

This rearrangement joins TRBV4-3 to TRBJ1-1, with D unresolved. V was trimmed by 0 bases and J by 4 bases, leaving 9 bases between them. The CDR3 covers 14 residues. Germline values: CDR1 LGHNA, CDR2 YSLEER. In DNA form, the CDR3 reads TGCGCCAGCAGCCAAGATCTAACGGGCACTGAAGCTTTCTTT. Amino acid sequence: CASSQDLTGTEAFF.

This chain joins TRBV27 and TRBJ2-5; unclear D gene. Looked up from germline, CDR1 is MNHEY and CDR2 is SMNVEV (reference sequence). CDR3 length: 12 amino acids. Trimming cost V 11 bases and J 1 base, with 11 bases left between them. CDR3 region: CASGLPQETQYF. The CDR3 nucleotides are TGTGCCTCCGGTTTACCCCAAGAGACCCAGTACTTC.

The rearrangement uses TRBV27 and TRBJ2-7; TRBD1 matches at 9 bases. CDR3 length: 15 amino acids. Germline V CDR1 and CDR2: MNHEY, SMNVEV (reference sequence). Germline trimming cut 5 bases from V and 3 bases from J; bases unmatched to any gene: 8. The CDR3 spells CASSQTGGPGYEQYF. The CDR3 DNA is TGTGCCAGCAGTCAGACAGGGGGTCCCGGCTACGAGCAGTACTTC.

The chain employs TRBV10-3 and TRBJ2-1; unclear D gene. V was pared by 4 bases and J by 0 bases, with 13 bases between. Germline V gene sequence: CDR1 ENHRY, CDR2 SYGVKD. This CDR3 is 16 amino acids long. CDR3 sequence (DNA): TGTGCCATCAGTGGGAATACGGATGGCTCCTACAATGAGCAGTTCTTC. The encoded protein is CAISGNTDGSYNEQFF.

About this clone: Other DNA sequences in the sample encode the same CDR3. The rearrangement uses TRBV4-3 and TRBJ2-7; D may match TRBD1 or TRBD2 (5 bases each). CDR1 and CDR2 (germline): LGHNA, YSLEER. V lost 0 bases, J lost 2 bases, and 11 bases lay in between. The CDR3 covers 15 residues. The CDR3 sequence is CASSQDRDAAYEQYF. Written as DNA, the CDR3 is TGCGCCAGCAGCCAAGATCGGGACGCAGCCTACGAGCAGTACTTC.